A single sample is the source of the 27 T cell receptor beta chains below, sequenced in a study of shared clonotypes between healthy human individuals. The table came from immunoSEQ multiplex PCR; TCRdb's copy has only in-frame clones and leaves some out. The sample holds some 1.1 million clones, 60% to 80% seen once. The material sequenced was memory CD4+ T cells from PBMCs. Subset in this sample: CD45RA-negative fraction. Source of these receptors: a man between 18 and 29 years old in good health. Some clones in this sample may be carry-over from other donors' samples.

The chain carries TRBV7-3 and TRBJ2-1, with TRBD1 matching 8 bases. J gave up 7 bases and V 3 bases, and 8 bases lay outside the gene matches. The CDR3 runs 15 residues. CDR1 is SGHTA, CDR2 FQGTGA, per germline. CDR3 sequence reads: CASSLMDRVGNEQFF. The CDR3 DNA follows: TGTGCCAGCAGCTTGATGGACAGGGTTGGGAATGAGCAGTTCTTC. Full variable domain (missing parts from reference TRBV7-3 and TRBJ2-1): GAGVSQTPSNKVTEKGKYVELRCDPISGHTALYWYRQSLGQGPEFLIYFQGTGAADDSGLPNDRFFAVRPEGSVSTLKIQRTERGDSAVYLCASSLMDRVGNEQFFGPGTRLTVL.

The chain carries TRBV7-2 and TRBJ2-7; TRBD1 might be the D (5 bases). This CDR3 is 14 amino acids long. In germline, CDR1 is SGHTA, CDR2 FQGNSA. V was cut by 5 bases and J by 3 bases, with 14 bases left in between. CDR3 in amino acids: CASSTQHDSYEQYF. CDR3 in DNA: TGTGCCAGCAGCACCCAACATGACAGCTACGAGCAGTACTTC.

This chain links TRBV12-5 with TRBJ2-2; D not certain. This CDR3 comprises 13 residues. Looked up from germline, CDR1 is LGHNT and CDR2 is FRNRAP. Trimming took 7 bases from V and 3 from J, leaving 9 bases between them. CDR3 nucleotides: TGTGCTAGTGCCGATAGTGACACCGGGGAGCTGTTTTTT. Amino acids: CASADSDTGELFF. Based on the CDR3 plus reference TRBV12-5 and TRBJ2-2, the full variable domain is DARVTQTPRHKVTEMGQEVTMRCQPILGHNTVFWYRQTMMQGLELLAYFRNRAPLDDSGMPKDRFSAEMPDATLATLKIQPSEPRDSAVYFCASADSDTGELFFGEGSRLTVL.

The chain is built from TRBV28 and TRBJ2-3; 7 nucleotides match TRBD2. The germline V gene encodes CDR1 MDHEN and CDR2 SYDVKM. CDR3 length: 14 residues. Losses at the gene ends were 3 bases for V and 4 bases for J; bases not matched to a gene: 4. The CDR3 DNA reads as TGTGCCAGCAGTTTTAGGGGAGGGGCAGATACGCAGTATTTT. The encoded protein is CASSFRGGADTQYF.

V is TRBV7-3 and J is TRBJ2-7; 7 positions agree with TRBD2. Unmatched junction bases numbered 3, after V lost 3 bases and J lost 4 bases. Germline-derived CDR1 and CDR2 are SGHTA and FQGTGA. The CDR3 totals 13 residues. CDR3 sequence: CASSLKRGYEQYF. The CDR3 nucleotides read TGTGCCAGCAGCTTGAAGCGGGGTTACGAGCAGTACTTC.

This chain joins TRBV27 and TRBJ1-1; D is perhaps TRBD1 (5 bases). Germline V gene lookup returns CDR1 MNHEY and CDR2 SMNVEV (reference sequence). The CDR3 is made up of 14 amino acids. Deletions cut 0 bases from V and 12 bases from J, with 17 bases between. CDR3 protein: CASSLSKGPGGTFF. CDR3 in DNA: TGTGCCAGCAGTTTATCGAAGGGACCCGGGGGGACTTTCTTT.

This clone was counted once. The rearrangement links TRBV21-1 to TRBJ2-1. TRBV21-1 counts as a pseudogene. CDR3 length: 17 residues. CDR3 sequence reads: CATPGEGAVSSYNEQFF. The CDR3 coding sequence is TGTGCCACCCCGGGGGAGGGGGCCGTCAGCTCCTACAATGAGCAGTTCTTC.

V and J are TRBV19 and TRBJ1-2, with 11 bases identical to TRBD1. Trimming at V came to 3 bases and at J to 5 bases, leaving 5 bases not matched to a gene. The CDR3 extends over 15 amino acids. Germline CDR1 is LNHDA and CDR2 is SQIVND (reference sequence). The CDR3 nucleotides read TGTGCCAGTAGTATGGGACAGGGGGTTGAGTATGGCTACACCTTC. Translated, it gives CASSMGQGVEYGYTF.

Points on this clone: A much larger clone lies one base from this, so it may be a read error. The CDR3 DNA sequence: TGCAGCTCCCAACAGGGAGGGAACACTGAAGCTTTCTTT. Residues: CSSQQGGNTEAFF. The chain carries TRBV29-1 and TRBJ1-1, with D tentatively TRBD1 (6 bases). V was cut by 8 bases and J by 1 base, with 14 bases left in between. CDR3 length equals 13 residues. Germline V lookup: CDR1 SQVTM, CDR2 ANQGSEA.

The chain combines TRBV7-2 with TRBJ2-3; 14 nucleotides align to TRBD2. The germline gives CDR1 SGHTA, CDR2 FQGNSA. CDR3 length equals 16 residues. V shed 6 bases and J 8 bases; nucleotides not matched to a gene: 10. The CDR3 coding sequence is TGTGCCAGCAGTTCCGGACTAGCGGGAGGTCTGGGTACGCAGTATTTT. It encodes CASSSGLAGGLGTQYF.

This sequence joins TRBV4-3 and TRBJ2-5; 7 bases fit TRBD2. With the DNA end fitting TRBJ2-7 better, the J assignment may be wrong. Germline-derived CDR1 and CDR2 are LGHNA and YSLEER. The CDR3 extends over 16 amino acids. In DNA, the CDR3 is TGCGCCAGCAGCCGGGGACCGGGACTAATCGGTCACGAGCAGTACTTC. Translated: CASSRGPGLIGHEQYF.

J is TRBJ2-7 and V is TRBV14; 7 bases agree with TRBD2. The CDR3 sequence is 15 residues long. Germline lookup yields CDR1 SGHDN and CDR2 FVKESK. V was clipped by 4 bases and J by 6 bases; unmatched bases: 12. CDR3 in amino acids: CASSRLLGEGAEQYF. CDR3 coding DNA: TGTGCCAGCAGCCGCCTTCTAGGGGAGGGAGCCGAGCAGTACTTC.

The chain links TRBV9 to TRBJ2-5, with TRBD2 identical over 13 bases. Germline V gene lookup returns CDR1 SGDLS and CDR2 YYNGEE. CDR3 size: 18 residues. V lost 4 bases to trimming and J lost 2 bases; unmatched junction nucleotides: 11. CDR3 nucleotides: TGTGCCAGCAGCCCCCGGACTAGCGGGAGCGAAGAGCAAGAGACCCAGTACTTC. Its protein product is CASSPRTSGSEEQETQYF.

DNA for the CDR3: TGTGCCAGCAGCTTGGGAGAATCAGGGCCCCAGCATTTT. It translates to CASSLGESGPQHF. This chain links TRBV5-5 with TRBJ1-5; D is unclear. CDR3 length: 13 amino acids. CDR1 is SGHKS and CDR2 is YYEKEE in the germline V gene (reference sequence). The V and J ends lost 0 bases and 9 bases respectively, with 10 bases between them.

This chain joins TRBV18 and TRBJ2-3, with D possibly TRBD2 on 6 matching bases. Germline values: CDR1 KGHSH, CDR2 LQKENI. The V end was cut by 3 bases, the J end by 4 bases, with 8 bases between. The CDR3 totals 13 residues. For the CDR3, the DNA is TGTGCCAGCTCACCCACGGGGGCAGATACGCAGTATTTT. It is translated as CASSPTGADTQYF.

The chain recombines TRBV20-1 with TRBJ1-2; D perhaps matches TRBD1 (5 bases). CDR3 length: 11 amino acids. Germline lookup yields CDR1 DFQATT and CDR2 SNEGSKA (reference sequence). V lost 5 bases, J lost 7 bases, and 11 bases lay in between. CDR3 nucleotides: TGCAGTGCTCTCGGGACGGGTGGCTACACCTTC. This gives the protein CSALGTGGYTF.

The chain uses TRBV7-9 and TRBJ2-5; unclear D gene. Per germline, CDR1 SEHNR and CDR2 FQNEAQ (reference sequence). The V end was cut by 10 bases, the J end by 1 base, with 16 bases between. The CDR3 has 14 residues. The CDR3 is CATSFDGLQETQYF. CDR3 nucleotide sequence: TGTGCCACCTCCTTTGATGGGCTCCAAGAGACCCAGTACTTC.

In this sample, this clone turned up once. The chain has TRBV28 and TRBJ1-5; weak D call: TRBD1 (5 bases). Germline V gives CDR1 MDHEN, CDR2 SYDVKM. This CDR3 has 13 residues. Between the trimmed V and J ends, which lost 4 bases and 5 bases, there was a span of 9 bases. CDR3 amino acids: CASSWGSDQPQHF. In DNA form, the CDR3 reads TGTGCCAGCAGTTGGGGGAGTGATCAGCCCCAGCATTTT.

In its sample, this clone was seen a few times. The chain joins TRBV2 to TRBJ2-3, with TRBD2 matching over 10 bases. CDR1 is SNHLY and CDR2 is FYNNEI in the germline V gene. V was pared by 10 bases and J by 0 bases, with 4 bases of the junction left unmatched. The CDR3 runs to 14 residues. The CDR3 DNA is TGTGCCACCCGACTAGCGGGCAGCACAGATACGCAGTATTTT. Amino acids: CATRLAGSTDTQYF.

The CDR3 spells CASSFRGTYNEQFF. In nucleotides, the CDR3 is TGTGCCAGCAGCTTTCGGGGGACGTACAATGAGCAGTTCTTC. The chain carries TRBV5-8 and TRBJ2-1, with D possibly being TRBD2 (6 bases). CDR1 and CDR2 from the germline V gene are SGHTS and YDEGEE. CDR3 length: 14 residues. Trimming took off 2 bases at V and 4 bases at J, with 10 bases between the two ends.

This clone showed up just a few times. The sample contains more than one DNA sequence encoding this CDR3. CDR3 DNA: TGTGCCAGCAGCTTAGCGGGAGAGTTTCGAGAGACCCAGTACTTC. Its translation is CASSLAGEFRETQYF. This rearrangement joins TRBV6-5 to TRBJ2-5; 9 bases align to TRBD2. The germline gives CDR1 MNHEY, CDR2 SVGAGI. This CDR3 region has 15 residues. Trimming removed 6 bases from V and 4 bases from J; junction bases left unmatched: 9.

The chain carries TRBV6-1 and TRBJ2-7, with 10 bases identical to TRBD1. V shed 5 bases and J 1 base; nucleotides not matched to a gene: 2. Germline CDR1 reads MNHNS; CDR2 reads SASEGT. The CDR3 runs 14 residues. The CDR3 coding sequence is TGTGCCAGCAGTCGACAGGGGGCTTCCTACGAGCAGTACTTC. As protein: CASSRQGASYEQYF.

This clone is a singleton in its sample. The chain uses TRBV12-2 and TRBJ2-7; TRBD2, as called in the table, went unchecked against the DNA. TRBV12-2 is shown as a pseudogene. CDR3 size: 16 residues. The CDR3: CASRPPTSGRTYEQYF. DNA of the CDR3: TGTGCAAGTCGCCCGCCGACTAGCGGGAGAACTTACGAGCAGTACTTC.

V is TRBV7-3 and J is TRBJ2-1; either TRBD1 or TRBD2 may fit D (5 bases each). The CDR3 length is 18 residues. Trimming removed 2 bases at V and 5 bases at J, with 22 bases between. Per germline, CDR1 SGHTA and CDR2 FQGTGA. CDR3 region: CASSLLASRTVGDNEQFF. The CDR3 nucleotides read TGTGCCAGCAGCTTACTCGCTAGCAGGACGGTGGGGGACAATGAGCAGTTCTTC. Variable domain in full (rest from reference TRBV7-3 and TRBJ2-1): GAGVSQTPSNKVTEKGKYVELRCDPISGHTALYWYRQSLGQGPEFLIYFQGTGAADDSGLPNDRFFAVRPEGSVSTLKIQRTERGDSAVYLCASSLLASRTVGDNEQFFGPGTRLTVL.

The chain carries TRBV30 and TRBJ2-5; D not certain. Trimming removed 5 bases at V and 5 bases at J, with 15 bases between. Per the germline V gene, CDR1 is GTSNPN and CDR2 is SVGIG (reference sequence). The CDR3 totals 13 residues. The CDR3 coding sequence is TGTGCCTGGGGCACTAAGGGCGGCGAGACCCAGTACTTC. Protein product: CAWGTKGGETQYF.

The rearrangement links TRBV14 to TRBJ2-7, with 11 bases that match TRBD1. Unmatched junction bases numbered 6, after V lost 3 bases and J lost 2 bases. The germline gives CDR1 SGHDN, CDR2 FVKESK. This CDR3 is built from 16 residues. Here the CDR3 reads CASSQFPGQGAYEQYF. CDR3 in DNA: TGTGCCAGCAGCCAGTTTCCGGGACAGGGGGCCTACGAGCAGTACTTC.

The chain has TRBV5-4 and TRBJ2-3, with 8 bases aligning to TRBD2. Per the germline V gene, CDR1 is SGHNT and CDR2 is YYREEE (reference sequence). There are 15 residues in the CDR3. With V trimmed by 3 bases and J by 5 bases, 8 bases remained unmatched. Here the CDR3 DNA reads TGTGCCAGCAGCTCGTATAGCGGGACGGGAGATACGCAGTATTTT. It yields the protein CASSSYSGTGDTQYF.